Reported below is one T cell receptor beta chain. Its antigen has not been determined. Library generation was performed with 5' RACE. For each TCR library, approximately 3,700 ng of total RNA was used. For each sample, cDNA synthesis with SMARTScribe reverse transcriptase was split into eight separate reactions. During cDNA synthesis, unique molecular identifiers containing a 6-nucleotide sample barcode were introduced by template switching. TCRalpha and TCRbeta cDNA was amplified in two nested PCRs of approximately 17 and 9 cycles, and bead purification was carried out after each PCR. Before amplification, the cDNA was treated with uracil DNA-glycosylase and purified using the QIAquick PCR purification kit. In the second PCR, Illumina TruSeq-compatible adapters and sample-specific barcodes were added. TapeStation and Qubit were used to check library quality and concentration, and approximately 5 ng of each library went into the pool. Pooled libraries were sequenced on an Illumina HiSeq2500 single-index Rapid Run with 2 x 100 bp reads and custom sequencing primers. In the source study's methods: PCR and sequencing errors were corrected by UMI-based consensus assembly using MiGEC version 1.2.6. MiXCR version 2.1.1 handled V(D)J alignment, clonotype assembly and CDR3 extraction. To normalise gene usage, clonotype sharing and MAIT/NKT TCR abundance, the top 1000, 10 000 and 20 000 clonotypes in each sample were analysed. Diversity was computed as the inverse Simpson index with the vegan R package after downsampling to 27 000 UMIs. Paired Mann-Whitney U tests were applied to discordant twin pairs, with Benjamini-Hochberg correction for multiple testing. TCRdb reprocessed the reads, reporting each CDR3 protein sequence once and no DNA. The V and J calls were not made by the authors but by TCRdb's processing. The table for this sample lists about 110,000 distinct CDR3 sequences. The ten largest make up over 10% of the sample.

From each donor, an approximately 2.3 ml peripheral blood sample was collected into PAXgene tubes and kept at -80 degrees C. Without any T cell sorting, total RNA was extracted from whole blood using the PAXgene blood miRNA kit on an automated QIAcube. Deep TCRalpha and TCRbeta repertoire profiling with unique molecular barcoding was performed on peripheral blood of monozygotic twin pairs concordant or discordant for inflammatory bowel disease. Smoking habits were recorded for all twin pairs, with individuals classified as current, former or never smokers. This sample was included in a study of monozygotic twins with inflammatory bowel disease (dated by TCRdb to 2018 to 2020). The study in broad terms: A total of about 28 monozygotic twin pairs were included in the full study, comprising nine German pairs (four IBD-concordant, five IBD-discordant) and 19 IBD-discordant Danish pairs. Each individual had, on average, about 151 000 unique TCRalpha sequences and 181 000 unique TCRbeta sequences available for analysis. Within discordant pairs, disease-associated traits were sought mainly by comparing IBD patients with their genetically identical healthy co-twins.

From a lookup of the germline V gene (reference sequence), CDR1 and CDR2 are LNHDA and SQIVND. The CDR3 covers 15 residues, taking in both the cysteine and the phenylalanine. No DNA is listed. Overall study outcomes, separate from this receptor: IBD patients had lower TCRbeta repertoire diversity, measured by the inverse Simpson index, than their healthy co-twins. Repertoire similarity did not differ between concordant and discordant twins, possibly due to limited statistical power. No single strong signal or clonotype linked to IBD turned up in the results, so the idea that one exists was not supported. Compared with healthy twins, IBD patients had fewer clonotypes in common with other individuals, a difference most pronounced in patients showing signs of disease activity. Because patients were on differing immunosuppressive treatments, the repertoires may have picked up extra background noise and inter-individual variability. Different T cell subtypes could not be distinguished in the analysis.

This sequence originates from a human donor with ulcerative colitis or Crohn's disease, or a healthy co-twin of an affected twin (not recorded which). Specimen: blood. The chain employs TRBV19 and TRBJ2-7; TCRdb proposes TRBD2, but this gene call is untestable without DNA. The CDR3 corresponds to CASAIRQGGSYEQYF.